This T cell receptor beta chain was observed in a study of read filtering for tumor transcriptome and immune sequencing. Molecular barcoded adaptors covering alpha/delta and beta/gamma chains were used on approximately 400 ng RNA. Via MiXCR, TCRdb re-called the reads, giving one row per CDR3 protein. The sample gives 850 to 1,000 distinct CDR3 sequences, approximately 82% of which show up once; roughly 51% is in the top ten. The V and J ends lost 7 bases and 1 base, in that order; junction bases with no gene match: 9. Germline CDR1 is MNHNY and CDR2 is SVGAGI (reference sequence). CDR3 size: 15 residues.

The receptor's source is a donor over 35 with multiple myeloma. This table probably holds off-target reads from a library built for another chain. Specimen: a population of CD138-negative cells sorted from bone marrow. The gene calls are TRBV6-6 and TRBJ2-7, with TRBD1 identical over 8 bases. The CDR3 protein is CASTLGQGLSYEQYF. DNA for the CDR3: TGTGCCAGCACCCTCGGACAGGGCCTATCCTACGAGCAGTACTTC.